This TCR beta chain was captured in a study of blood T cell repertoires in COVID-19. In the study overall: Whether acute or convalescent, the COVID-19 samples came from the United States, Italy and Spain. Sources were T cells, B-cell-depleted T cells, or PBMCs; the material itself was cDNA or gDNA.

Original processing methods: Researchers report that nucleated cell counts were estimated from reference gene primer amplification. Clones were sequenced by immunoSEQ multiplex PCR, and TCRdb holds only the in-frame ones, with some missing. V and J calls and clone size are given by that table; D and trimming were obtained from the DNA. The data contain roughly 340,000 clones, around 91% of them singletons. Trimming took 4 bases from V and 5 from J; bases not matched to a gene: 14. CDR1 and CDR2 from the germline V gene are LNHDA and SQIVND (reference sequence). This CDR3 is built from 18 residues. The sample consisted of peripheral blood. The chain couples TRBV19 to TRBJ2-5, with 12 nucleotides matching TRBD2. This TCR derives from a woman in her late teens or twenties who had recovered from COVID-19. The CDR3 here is CASSTGLAGPGLLETQYF. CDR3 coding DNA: TGTGCCAGTAGTACGGGACTAGCGGGCCCCGGCCTCCTGGAGACCCAGTACTTC.